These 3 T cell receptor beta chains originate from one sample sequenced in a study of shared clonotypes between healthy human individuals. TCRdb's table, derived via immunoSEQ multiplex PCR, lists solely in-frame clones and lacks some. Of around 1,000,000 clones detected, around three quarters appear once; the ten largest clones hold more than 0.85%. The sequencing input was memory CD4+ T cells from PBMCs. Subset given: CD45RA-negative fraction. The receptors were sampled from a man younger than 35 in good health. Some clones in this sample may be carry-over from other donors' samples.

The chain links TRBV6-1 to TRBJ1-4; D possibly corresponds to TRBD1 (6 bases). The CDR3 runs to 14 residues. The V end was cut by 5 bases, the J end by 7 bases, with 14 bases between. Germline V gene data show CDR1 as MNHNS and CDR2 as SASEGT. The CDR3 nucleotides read TGTGCCAGCAGTCGGGGCGGGGGCGGTGAAAAACTGTTTTTT. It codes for CASSRGGGGEKLFF.

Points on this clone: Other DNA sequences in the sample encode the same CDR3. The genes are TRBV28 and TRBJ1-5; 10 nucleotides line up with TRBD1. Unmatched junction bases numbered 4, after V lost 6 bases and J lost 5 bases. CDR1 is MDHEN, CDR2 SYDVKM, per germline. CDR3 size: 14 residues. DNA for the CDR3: TGTGCCAGCAGCCCGGGGACAGGGGATCAGCCCCAGCATTTT. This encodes CASSPGTGDQPQHF.

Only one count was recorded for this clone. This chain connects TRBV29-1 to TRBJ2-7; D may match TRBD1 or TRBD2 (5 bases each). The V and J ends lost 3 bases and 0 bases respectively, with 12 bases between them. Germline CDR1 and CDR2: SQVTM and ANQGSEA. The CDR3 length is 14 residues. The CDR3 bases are TGCAGCGTTGAGGGCTGGGGGATCTCCTACGAGCAGTACTTC. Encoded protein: CSVEGWGISYEQYF.